These T cell receptor beta chains were read from a single sample in a study of blood T cells in healthy people across ages. TCRdb called the 5' RACE reads again in MiXCR, with one record for every CDR3 protein. The data contain about 1 million distinct CDR3 sequences, around 25% of them singletons. In addition, the sample was reused for a study of T cells of mothers and their children.

The sample taken for sequencing was blood. The source is a girl under 10 years old in good health. Both conserved end residues are part of each CDR3. Each record gives: clone size, CDR3 length, J gene, D gene, V gene, CDR3 protein, CDR3 DNA. The D gene is left open where the match is weak. The size field is filled for only some rows; it gives once, few, many or a size class.

clone size: many; CDR3 length: 13; J gene: TRBJ2-3; D gene: .; V gene: TRBV6-6; CDR3 protein: CASSYSGGDTQYF; CDR3 DNA: TGTGCCAGCAGTTACTCAGGGGGAGATACGCAGTATTTT
clone size: few; CDR3 length: 13; J gene: TRBJ2-5; D gene: .; V gene: TRBV12-3/TRBV12-4; CDR3 protein: CASSWRDGETQYF; CDR3 DNA: TGTGCCAGCAGTTGGAGGGACGGAGAGACCCAGTACTTC
clone size: .; CDR3 length: 16; J gene: TRBJ2-1; D gene: TRBD2; V gene: TRBV2; CDR3 protein: CASSRPTSGSYNEQFF; CDR3 DNA: TGTGCCAGCAGTCGACCGACTAGCGGCTCCTACAATGAGCAGTTCTTC
clone size: .; CDR3 length: 15; J gene: TRBJ2-5; D gene: .; V gene: TRBV28; CDR3 protein: CASSLTDTEVETQYF; CDR3 DNA: TGTGCCAGCAGTTTGACGGACACCGAAGTCGAGACCCAGTACTTC
clone size: .; CDR3 length: 17; J gene: TRBJ2-7; D gene: .; V gene: TRBV28; CDR3 protein: CASSPPASYVQTYEQYF; CDR3 DNA: TGTGCCAGCAGTCCCCCGGCCTCATATGTACAAACCTACGAGCAGTACTTC
clone size: few; CDR3 length: 14; J gene: TRBJ2-1; D gene: .; V gene: TRBV4-1; CDR3 protein: CASSQGGPNNEQFF; CDR3 DNA: TGCGCCAGCAGCCAAGGCGGGCCAAACAATGAGCAGTTCTTC
clone size: .; CDR3 length: 12; J gene: TRBJ1-4; D gene: .; V gene: TRBV7-9; CDR3 protein: CASSLGAEKLFF; CDR3 DNA: TGTGCCAGCAGCTTAGGTGCGGAAAAACTGTTTTTT
clone size: .; CDR3 length: 14; J gene: TRBJ2-1; D gene: .; V gene: TRBV7-9; CDR3 protein: CASSLGTPDNEQFF; CDR3 DNA: TGTGCCAGCAGCCTCGGGACGCCCGACAATGAGCAGTTCTTC
clone size: .; CDR3 length: 16; J gene: TRBJ2-6; D gene: .; V gene: TRBV4-1; CDR3 protein: CASSPSAGSGANVLTF; CDR3 DNA: TGCGCCAGCAGCCCCTCGGCGGGCTCTGGGGCCAACGTCCTGACTTTC
clone size: .; CDR3 length: 16; J gene: TRBJ2-4; D gene: .; V gene: TRBV28; CDR3 protein: CASSFEESKVKNIQYF; CDR3 DNA: TGTGCCAGCAGTTTTGAAGAGTCAAAGGTCAAAAACATTCAGTACTTC
clone size: .; CDR3 length: 13; J gene: TRBJ1-1; D gene: .; V gene: TRBV9; CDR3 protein: CASSVFQTAEAFF; CDR3 DNA: TGTGCCAGCAGCGTATTCCAAACCGCTGAAGCTTTCTTT
clone size: few; CDR3 length: 16; J gene: TRBJ2-5; D gene: .; V gene: TRBV7-8; CDR3 protein: CASSLGSEGVGETQYF; CDR3 DNA: TGTGCCAGCAGCCTAGGCTCCGAGGGGGTTGGAGAGACCCAGTACTTC
clone size: .; CDR3 length: 10; J gene: TRBJ1-5; D gene: .; V gene: TRBV28; CDR3 protein: CASSNQPQHF; CDR3 DNA: TGTGCCAGCAGCAATCAGCCCCAGCATTTT
clone size: few; CDR3 length: 16; J gene: TRBJ2-2; D gene: .; V gene: TRBV4-3; CDR3 protein: CASSQEWASNTGELFF; CDR3 DNA: TGCGCCAGCAGCCAAGAGTGGGCTTCGAACACCGGGGAGCTGTTTTTT
clone size: .; CDR3 length: 14; J gene: TRBJ2-7; D gene: .; V gene: TRBV27; CDR3 protein: CASSLGGRDYEQYF; CDR3 DNA: TGTGCCAGCAGTTTAGGGGGCAGGGACTACGAGCAGTACTTC
clone size: many; CDR3 length: 11; J gene: TRBJ2-2; D gene: .; V gene: TRBV7-9; CDR3 protein: CASRDTGELFF; CDR3 DNA: TGTGCCAGCAGAGACACCGGGGAGCTGTTTTTT
clone size: few; CDR3 length: 14; J gene: TRBJ2-5; D gene: .; V gene: TRBV28; CDR3 protein: CAGSFEADQETQYF; CDR3 DNA: TGTGCCGGCAGTTTCGAGGCAGACCAAGAGACCCAGTACTTC